A selection of T cell receptor beta chains follows, all from one sample in a study of T cell repertoires in cytomegalovirus infection. TCRdb reanalysed the reads using MiXCR and keeps one entry per CDR3 protein. Here the sample spans some 940,000 distinct CDR3 sequences, 25% to 40% being singletons. Antigen specificity for these receptors is unknown. Source: cultured CD8+ T cells from PBMCs, taken from culture after CMV antigen stimulation. The receptors come from a human donor in good health (CMV status not recorded). Some clones in this sample may be carry-over from other donors' samples. Both conserved end residues are trimmed from each CDR3.

TRBV7-9,ASSSTRLGTDTQY
TRBV7-6,ASSFLGDLSGANVLT
TRBV27,ASSLPRGDEQF
TRBV24-1,ATSDLTGTNTGELF
TRBV4-1,ASSQAGVNTEAF
TRBV4-1,ASSQENRQETQY
TRBV15,ATSLEGLFHNEQF
TRBV5-1,ASSVHLGRAGELF
TRBV14,ASSPDRGPTDTQY
TRBV19,AKRYPDIPNSGNTIY
TRBV7-9,ASKGISYTEAF
TRBV6-1,ASSAGTMQETQY
TRBV6-5,ASSPWDRAAGDTGELF
TRBV28,ASSWAPLDEQF
TRBV7-6,ASSLGTSAYNEQF
TRBV5-6,ASSLVGLGSTEAF
TRBV12-3/TRBV12-4,ASTIPSRSEAF
TRBV20-1,SARDRAESSYEQY
TRBV7-2,ASSLEGVFRREGYT
TRBV5-4,ASRPNGQMNTEAF
TRBV7-2,ASSLASYGVQDTQY
TRBV12-3/TRBV12-4,ASSLTSVPGELF
TRBV19,ASSIDWEQF
TRBV7-4,AGSGGAGSTGELF
TRBV19,ASKTSGTGIYGYT
TRBV11-2,ASSLVN
TRBV24-1,ATSDFPGQETQY
TRBV27,ASSLWAGQKNEKLF
TRBV6-2/TRBV6-3,AISNAGRDQDTQY
TRBV6-5,ASSLQDPVADTQY
TRBV7-1,ASSPAPGEETQY
TRBV29-1,SVEDSGATQGSFSYEQY
TRBV7-9,ASSLAWTGPVDTQY
TRBV14,ASSQGGARSEAF
TRBV4-1,ASSHDRVSYNEQF
TRBV6-5,ASSYSERTEAF
TRBV2,ASSEDNTGELF
TRBV7-2,ASSDASSSYNEQF